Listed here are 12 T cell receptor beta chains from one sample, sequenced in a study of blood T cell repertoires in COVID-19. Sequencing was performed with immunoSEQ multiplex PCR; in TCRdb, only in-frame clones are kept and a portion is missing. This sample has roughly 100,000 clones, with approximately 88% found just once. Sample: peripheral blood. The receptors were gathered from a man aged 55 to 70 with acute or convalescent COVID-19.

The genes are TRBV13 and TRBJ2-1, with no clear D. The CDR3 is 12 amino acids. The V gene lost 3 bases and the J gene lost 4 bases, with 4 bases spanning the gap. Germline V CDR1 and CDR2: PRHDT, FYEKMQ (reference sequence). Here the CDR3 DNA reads TGTGCCAGCAGCTTCTCGTACAATGAGCAGTTCTTC. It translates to CASSFSYNEQFF.

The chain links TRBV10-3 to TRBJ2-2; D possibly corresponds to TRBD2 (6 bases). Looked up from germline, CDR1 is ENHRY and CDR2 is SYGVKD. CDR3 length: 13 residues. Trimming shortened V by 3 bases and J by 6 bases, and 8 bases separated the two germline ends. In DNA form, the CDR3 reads TGTGCCATCAGTGACAGGAGGGCCGGGGAGCTGTTTTTT. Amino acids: CAISDRRAGELFF.

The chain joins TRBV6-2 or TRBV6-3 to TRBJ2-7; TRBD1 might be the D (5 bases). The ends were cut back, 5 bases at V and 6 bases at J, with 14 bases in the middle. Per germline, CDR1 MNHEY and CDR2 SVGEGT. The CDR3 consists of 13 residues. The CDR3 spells CASSPRAPAEQYV. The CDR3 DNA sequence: TGTGCCAGCAGTCCCAGGGCCCCGGCCGAGCAGTACGTC.

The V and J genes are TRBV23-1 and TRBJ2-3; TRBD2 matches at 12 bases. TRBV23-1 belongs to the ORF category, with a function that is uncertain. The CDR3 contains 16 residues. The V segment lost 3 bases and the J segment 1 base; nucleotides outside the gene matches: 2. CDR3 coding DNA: TGCGCCAGCAGTCAGGGACTAGCGGGTCGCACAGATACGCAGTATTTT. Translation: CASSQGLAGRTDTQYF.

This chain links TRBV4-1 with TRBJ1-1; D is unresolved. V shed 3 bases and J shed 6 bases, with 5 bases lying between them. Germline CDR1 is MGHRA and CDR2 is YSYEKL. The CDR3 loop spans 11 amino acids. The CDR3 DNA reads TGCGCCAGCAGCCACTTTGCTGAAGCTTTCTTT. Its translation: CASSHFAEAFF.

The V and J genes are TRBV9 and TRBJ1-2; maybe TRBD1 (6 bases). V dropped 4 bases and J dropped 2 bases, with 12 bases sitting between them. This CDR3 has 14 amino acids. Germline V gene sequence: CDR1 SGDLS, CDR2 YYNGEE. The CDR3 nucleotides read TGTGCCAGCAGCACGCGGCAGGGGAACTATGGCTACACCTTC. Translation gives CASSTRQGNYGYTF.

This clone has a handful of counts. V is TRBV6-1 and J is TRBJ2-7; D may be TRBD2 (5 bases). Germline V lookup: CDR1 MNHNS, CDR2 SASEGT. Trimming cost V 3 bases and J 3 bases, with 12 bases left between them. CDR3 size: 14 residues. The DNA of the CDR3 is TGTGCCAGCAGTGACCCGGGAAAAAACTACGAGCAGTACTTC. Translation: CASSDPGKNYEQYF.

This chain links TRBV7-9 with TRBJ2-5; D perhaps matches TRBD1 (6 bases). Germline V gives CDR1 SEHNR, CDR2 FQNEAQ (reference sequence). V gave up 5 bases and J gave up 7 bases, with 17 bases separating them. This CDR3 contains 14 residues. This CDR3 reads CASSTADRYGTQYF. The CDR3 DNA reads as TGTGCCAGCAGCACGGCCGACAGGTACGGGACCCAGTACTTC. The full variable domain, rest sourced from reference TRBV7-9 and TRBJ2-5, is DTGVSQNPRHKITKRGQNVTFRCDPISEHNRLYWYRQTLGQGPEFLTYFQNEAQLEKSRLLSDRFSAERPKGSFSTLEIQRTEQGDSAMYLCASSTADRYGTQYFGPGTRLLVL.

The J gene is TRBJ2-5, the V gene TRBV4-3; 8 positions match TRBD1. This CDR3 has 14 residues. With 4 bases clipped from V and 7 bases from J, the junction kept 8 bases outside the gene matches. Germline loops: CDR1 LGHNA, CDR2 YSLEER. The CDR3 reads CASSPDRGGGTQYF. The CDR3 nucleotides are TGCGCCAGCAGCCCCGACAGGGGTGGTGGGACCCAGTACTTC.

The CDR3 here is CASGLGQGQGKHGYTF. CDR3 nucleotides: TGCGCCAGCGGTCTGGGACAGGGCCAGGGAAAACATGGCTACACCTTC. The chain couples TRBV5-1 to TRBJ1-2, with 9 bases aligning to TRBD1. The CDR3 totals 16 residues. V lost 7 bases, J lost 6 bases, and 16 bases stayed unmatched. From germline, CDR1 is SGHRS and CDR2 YFSETQ. The whole variable domain, remainder taken from reference TRBV5-1 and TRBJ1-2, is KAGVTQTPRYLIKTRGQQVTLSCSPISGHRSVSWYQQTPGQGLQFLFEYFSETQRNKGNFPGRFSGRQFSNSRSEMNVSTLELGDSALYLCASGLGQGQGKHGYTFGSGTRLTVV.

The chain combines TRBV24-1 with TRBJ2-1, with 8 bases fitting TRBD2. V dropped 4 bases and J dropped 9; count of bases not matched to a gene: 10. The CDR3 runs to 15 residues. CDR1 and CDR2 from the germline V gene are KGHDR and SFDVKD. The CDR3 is CATSDSGTSSIEQFF. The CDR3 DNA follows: TGTGCCACCAGTGACTCCGGGACTAGTTCTATTGAGCAGTTCTTC.

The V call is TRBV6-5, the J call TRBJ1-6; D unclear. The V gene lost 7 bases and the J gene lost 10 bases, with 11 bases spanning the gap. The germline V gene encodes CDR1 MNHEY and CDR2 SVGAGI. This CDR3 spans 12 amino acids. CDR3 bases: TGTGCCAGCATGGATTCGGGGTCACCCCTCCACTTT. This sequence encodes CASMDSGSPLHF.